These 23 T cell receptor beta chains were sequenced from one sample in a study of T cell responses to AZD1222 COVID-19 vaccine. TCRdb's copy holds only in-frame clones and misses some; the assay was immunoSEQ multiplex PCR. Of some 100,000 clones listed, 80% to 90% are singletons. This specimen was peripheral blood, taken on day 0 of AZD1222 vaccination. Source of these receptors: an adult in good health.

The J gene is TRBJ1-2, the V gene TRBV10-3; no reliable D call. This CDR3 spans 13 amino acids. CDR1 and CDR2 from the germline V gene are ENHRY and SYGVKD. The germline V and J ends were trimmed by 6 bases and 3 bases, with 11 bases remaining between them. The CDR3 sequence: CAIRSSRDYGYTF. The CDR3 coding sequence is TGTGCCATCAGGAGTTCTCGCGACTATGGCTACACCTTC.

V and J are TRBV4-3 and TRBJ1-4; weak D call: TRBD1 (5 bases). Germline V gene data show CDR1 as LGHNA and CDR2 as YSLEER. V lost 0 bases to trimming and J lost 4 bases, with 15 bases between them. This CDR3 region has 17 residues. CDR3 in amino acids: CASSQDHRRGINEKLFF. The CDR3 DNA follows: TGCGCCAGCAGCCAAGATCATCGGCGGGGGATTAATGAAAAACTGTTTTTT.

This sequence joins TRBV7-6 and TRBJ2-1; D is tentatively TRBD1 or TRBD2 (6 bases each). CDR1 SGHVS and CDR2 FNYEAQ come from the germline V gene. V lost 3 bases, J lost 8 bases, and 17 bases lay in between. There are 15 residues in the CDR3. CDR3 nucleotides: TGTGCCAGCAGCTTGGGGGGACAAGGGCCATATGAGCAGTTCTTC. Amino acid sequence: CASSLGGQGPYEQFF. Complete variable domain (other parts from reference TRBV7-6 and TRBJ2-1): GAGVSQSPRYKVTKRGQDVALRCDPISGHVSLYWYRQALGQGPEFLTYFNYEAQQDKSGLPNDRFSAERPEGSISTLTIQRTEQRDSAMYRCASSLGGQGPYEQFFGPGTRLTVL.

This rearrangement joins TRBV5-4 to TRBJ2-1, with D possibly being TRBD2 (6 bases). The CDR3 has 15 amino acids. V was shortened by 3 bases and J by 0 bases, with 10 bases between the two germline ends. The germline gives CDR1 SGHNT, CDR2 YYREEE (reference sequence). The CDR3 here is CASSSLASSYNEQFF. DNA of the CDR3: TGTGCCAGCAGCTCACTAGCATCCTCCTACAATGAGCAGTTCTTC.

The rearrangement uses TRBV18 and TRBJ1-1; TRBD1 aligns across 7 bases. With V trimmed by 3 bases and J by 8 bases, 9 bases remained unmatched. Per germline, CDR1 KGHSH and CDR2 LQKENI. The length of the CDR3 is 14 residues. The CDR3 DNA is TGTGCCAGCTCACCCTTACGGGACAGCGAAGAAGCTTTCTTT. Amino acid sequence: CASSPLRDSEEAFF.

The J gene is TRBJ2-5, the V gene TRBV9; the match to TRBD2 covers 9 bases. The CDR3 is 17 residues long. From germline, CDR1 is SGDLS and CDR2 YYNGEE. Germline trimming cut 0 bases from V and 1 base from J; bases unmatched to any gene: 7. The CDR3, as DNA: TGTGCCAGCAGCGTAGTCCAACCTAGCGGGGTCCAAGAGACCCAGTACTTC. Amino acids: CASSVVQPSGVQETQYF.

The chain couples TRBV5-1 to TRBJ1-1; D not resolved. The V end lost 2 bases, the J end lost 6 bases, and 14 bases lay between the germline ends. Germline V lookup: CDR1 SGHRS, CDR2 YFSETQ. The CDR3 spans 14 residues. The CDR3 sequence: CASSFDGRSAEAFF. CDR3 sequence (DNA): TGCGCCAGCAGCTTCGACGGGAGGTCGGCTGAAGCTTTCTTT.

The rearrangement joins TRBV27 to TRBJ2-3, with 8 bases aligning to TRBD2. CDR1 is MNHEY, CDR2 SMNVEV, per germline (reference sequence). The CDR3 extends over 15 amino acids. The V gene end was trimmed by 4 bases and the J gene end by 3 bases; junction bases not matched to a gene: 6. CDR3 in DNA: TGTGCCAGCAGTTACCAAGCGGGGGAAACAGATACGCAGTATTTT. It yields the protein CASSYQAGETDTQYF.

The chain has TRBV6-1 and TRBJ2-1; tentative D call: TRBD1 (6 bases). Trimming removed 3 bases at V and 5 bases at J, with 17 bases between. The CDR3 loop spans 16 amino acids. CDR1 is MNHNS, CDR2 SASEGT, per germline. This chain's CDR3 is CASSDPKIRGNNEQFF. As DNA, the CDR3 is TGTGCCAGCAGTGATCCTAAAATCAGGGGAAACAATGAGCAGTTCTTC.

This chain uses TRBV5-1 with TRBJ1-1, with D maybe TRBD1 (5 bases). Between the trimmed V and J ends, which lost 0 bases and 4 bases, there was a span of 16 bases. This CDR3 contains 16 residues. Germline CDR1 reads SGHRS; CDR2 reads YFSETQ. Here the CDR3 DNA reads TGCGCCAGCAGCTTGGCCGGTGAAGGGGTAGGCACTGAAGCTTTCTTT. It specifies CASSLAGEGVGTEAFF.

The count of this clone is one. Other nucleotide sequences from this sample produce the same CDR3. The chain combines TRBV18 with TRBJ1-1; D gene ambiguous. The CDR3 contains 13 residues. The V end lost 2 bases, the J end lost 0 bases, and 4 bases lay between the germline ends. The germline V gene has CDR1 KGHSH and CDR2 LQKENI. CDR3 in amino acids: CASSPGLNTEAFF. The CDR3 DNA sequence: TGTGCCAGCTCACCAGGGTTGAACACTGAAGCTTTCTTT. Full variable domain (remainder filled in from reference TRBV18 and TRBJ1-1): NAGVMQNPRHLVRRRGQEARLRCSPMKGHSHVYWYRQLPEEGLKFMVYLQKENIIDESGMPKERFSAEFPKEGPSILRIQQVVRGDSAAYFCASSPGLNTEAFFGQGTRLTVV.

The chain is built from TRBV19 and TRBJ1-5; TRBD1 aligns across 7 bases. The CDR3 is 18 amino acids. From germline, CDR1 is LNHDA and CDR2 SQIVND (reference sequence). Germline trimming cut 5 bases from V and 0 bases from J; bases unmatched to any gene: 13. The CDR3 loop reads CASSSWDRVPDSNQPQHF. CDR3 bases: TGTGCCAGTAGTTCTTGGGACAGAGTTCCCGATAGCAATCAGCCCCAGCATTTT.

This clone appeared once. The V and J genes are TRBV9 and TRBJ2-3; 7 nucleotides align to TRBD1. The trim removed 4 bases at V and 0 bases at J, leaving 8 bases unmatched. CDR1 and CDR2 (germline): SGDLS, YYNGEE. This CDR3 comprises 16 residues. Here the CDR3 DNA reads TGTGCCAGCAGCCTGACGACAGGGACAAGCACAGATACGCAGTATTTT. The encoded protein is CASSLTTGTSTDTQYF.

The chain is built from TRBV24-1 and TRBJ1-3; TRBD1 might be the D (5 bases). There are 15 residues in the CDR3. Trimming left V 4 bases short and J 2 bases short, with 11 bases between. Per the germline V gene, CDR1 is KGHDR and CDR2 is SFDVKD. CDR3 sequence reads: CATSEPGTAGNTIYF. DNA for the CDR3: TGTGCCACCAGTGAACCCGGGACCGCTGGAAACACCATATATTTT.

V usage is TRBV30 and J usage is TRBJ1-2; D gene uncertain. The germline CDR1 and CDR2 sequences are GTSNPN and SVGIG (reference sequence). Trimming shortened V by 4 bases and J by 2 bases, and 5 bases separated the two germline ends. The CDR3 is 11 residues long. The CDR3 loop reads CAWNRNYGYTF. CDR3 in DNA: TGTGCCTGGAACCGAAACTATGGCTACACCTTC.

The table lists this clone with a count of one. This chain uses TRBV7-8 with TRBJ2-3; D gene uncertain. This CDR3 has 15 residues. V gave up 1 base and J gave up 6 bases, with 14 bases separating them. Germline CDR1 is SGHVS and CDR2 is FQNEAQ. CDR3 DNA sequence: TGTGCCAGCAGCTTAGTGTCCCGGAAACTCGATACGCAGTATTTT. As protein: CASSLVSRKLDTQYF.

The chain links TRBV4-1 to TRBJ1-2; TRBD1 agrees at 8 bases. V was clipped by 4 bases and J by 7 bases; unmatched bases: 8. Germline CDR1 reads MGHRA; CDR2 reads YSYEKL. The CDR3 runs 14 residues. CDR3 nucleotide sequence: TGCGCCAGCAGCCGATTAACAGGGGGACGTGGCTACACCTTC. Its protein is CASSRLTGGRGYTF.

The CDR3 sequence is CASSSSGVSTDTQYF. CDR3 bases: TGTGCCAGCAGTAGTAGCGGGGTGAGCACAGATACGCAGTATTTT. The chain is built from TRBV6-2 or TRBV6-3 and TRBJ2-3; TRBD2 aligns across 8 bases. The CDR3 has 15 amino acids. Trimming removed 5 bases from V and 0 bases from J; junction bases left unmatched: 4. The germline gives CDR1 MNHEY, CDR2 SVGEGT.

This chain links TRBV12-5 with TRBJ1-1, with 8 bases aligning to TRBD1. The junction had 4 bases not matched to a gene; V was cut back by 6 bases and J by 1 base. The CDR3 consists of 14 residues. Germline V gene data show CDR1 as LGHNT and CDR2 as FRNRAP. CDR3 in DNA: TGTGCTAGTGGCGCGGACAGGGAGAACACTGAAGCTTTCTTT. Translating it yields CASGADRENTEAFF. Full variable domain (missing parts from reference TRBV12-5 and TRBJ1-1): DARVTQTPRHKVTEMGQEVTMRCQPILGHNTVFWYRQTMMQGLELLAYFRNRAPLDDSGMPKDRFSAEMPDATLATLKIQPSEPRDSAVYFCASGADRENTEAFFGQGTRLTVV.

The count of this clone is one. CDR3 nucleotide sequence: TGTGCCAGCAGCGGCACGTCAACGGGTGGCTACACCTTC. It is translated as CASSGTSTGGYTF. V usage is TRBV6-5 and J usage is TRBJ1-2; no definite D call. The V and J ends lost 6 bases and 7 bases respectively, with 15 bases between them. CDR1 and CDR2 (germline): MNHEY, SVGAGI. This CDR3 has 13 amino acids.

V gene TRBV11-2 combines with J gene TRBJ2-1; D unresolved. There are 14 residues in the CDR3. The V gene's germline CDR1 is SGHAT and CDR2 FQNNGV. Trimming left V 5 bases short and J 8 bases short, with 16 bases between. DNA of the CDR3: TGTGCCAGCAGCGGTAGGGTGTCTATCGATGAGCAGTTCTTC. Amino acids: CASSGRVSIDEQFF.

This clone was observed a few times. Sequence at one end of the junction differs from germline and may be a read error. This CDR3 is CASSPPGVRYNEQFF. CDR3 sequence (DNA): TGTGCCAGCTCTCCACCTGGGGTGCGCTACAATGAGCAGTTCTTC. This chain connects TRBV18 to TRBJ2-1; no definite D call. The CDR3 loop spans 15 amino acids. CDR1 and CDR2 from the germline V gene are KGHSH and LQKENI.

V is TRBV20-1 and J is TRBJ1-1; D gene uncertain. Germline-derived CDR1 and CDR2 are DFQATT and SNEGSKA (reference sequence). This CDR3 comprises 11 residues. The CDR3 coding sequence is TGCATTTGGGGAGTAAACACTGAAGCTTTCTTT. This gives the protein CIWGVNTEAFF.